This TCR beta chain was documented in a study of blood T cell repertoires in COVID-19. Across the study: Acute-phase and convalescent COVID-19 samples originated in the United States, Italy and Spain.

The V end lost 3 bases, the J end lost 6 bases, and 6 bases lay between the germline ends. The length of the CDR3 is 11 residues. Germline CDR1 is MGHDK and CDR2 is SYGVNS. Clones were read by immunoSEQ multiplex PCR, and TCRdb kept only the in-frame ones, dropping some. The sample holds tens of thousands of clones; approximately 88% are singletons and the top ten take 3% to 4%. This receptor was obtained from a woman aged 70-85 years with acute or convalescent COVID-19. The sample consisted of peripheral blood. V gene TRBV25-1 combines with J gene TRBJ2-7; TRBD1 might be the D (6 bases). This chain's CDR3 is CASSDRGEQYF. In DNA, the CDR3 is TGTGCCAGCAGTGACAGGGGCGAGCAGTACTTC.